The 16 T cell receptor beta chains listed next were all sequenced from one sample in a study of early T cells in non-severe SARS-CoV-2 infection. TCRdb ran MiXCR on the 5' RACE reads and lists one entry per CDR3 protein. This sample carries tens of thousands of distinct CDR3 sequences, around 7% of them seen once, and the ten largest clones take 4.5% to 6%. The source material was whole blood, sampled at baseline. The source of these receptors is an adult who was a healthcare worker with PCR-confirmed SARS-CoV-2 infection or an uninfected control (not recorded which).

CDR3 loop: CASSYGYIRAASYGYTF. DNA for the CDR3: TGTGCCAGCAGTTACGGGTACATTCGGGCTGCCTCCTATGGCTACACCTTC. The chain has TRBV6-5 and TRBJ1-2; unclear D gene. V was trimmed by 2 bases and J by 4 bases, leaving 20 bases between them. Germline CDR1 reads MNHEY; CDR2 reads SVGAGI. The CDR3 has 17 amino acids.

This clonotype was observed many times. The rearrangement uses TRBV7-6 and TRBJ2-5, with 7 positions matching TRBD1. This CDR3 spans 16 amino acids. Germline CDR1 and CDR2: SGHVS and FNYEAQ. J was trimmed by 5 bases and V by 1 base; bases with no gene match: 10. CDR3 coding DNA: TGTGCCAGCAGCTTAGATGGAAGGGCCAGGGGGGAGACCCAGTACTTC. Translated, it gives CASSLDGRARGETQYF.

J is TRBJ2-5 and V is TRBV11-2; D unclear. Trimming stripped 5 bases from V and 4 bases from J, with 8 bases between. Germline-derived CDR1 and CDR2 are SGHAT and FQNNGV. The CDR3 contains 12 residues. CDR3 in DNA: TGTGCCAGCAGCCGAGCGAGAGAGACCCAGTACTTC. It specifies CASSRARETQYF.

This clonotype was seen repeatedly, ten times or more. The V gene is TRBV27, the J gene TRBJ2-7; TRBD1 matches 8 bases. The CDR3 is 16 amino acids. Germline values: CDR1 MNHEY, CDR2 SMNVEV (reference sequence). V lost 5 bases to trimming and J lost 1 base; unmatched junction nucleotides: 10. CDR3 region: CASSERGTGGSYEQYF. The CDR3 DNA is TGTGCCAGCAGTGAGAGGGGGACAGGAGGATCCTACGAGCAGTACTTC.

In this sample, this clonotype turned up many times. The V gene is TRBV28, the J gene TRBJ1-2, with D tentatively TRBD1 (5 bases). The length of the CDR3 is 14 residues. Trimming shortened V by 7 bases and J by 2 bases, and 14 bases separated the two germline ends. Per germline, CDR1 MDHEN and CDR2 SYDVKM. The CDR3 spells CASKTSWGNYGYTF. The DNA for the CDR3 is TGTGCCAGCAAGACTTCCTGGGGCAACTATGGCTACACCTTC.

This clonotype was recorded a few times. The J gene is TRBJ2-7, the V gene TRBV29-1; D assignment may be TRBD1 or TRBD2 (5 bases each). The CDR3 is made up of 13 amino acids. Trimming cost V 2 bases and J 6 bases, with 14 bases left between them. Germline-derived CDR1 and CDR2 are SQVTM and ANQGSEA. CDR3 DNA sequence: TGCAGCGTTGAATGGGACCCGGCATCCGAGCAGTACTTC. Translation gives CSVEWDPASEQYF.

This clonotype showed up many times. The chain uses TRBV7-2 and TRBJ1-5; D is unclear. Germline CDR1 is SGHTA and CDR2 is FQGNSA. The V and J ends lost 6 bases and 8 bases respectively, with 17 bases between them. The CDR3 runs 14 residues. The CDR3 protein is CASSPRRFTEPQHF. The CDR3 coding sequence is TGTGCCAGCAGTCCACGTAGGTTTACGGAGCCCCAGCATTTT.

This clonotype has only a few counts. The CDR3 here is CASSYGWVGRRSGNTIYF. CDR3 in DNA: TGTGCCAGCAGTTACGGTTGGGTGGGCCGCCGCTCTGGAAACACCATATATTTT. The V gene is TRBV6-6, the J gene TRBJ1-3; no clear D gene. The CDR3 has 18 amino acids. V was clipped by 2 bases and J by 0 bases, with 17 bases between them. Germline CDR1 MNHNY, CDR2 SVGAGI (reference sequence).

This clonotype was counted only a few times. This chain uses TRBV29-1 with TRBJ2-5; 7 bases line up with TRBD1. This CDR3 spans 15 amino acids. Germline loops: CDR1 SQVTM, CDR2 ANQGSEA. After removal of 3 bases from V and 5 bases from J, the junction contained 12 bases not matched to a gene. CDR3 residues: CSVDDPDRAAETQYF. CDR3 in DNA: TGCAGCGTTGACGACCCTGACAGGGCGGCGGAGACCCAGTACTTC.

This clonotype was seen a few times. The rearrangement links TRBV23-1 to TRBJ2-3; weak D call: TRBD1 (6 bases). TRBV23-1 is an open reading frame, and its role is uncertain. V was cut by 3 bases and J by 3 bases, with 10 bases left in between. The CDR3 runs 14 residues. CDR3 protein: CASSHPGATDTQYF. The CDR3 nucleotides are TGCGCCAGCAGTCACCCAGGGGCAACAGATACGCAGTATTTT.

The chain employs TRBV7-2 and TRBJ1-3, with TRBD1 as a possible D gene (5 bases). V was trimmed by 1 base and J by 4 bases, leaving 11 bases between them. This CDR3 has 15 residues. Germline CDR1 SGHTA, CDR2 FQGNSA. The CDR3 is CASSLEAGQGNTIYF. The CDR3 DNA sequence: TGTGCCAGCAGCTTAGAGGCAGGGCAAGGAAACACCATATATTTT.

The genes are TRBV29-1 and TRBJ1-2, with D unresolved. Germline CDR1 SQVTM, CDR2 ANQGSEA. With 0 bases removed from V and 8 bases from J, the gap between germline ends came to 13 bases. There are 13 residues in the CDR3. The CDR3 loop is CSVEDLSYRGYTF. CDR3 nucleotides: TGCAGCGTTGAAGATCTTAGCTACCGGGGCTACACCTTC. Full variable domain (rest looked up from reference TRBV29-1 and TRBJ1-2): SAVISQKPSRDICQRGTSLTIQCQVDSQVTMMFWYRQQPGQSLTLIATANQGSEATYESGFVIDKFPISRPNLTFSTLTVSNMSPEDSSIYLCSVEDLSYRGYTFGSGTRLTVV.

This clonotype has a count of ten or more. The chain joins TRBV6-5 to TRBJ1-1; 10 bases align to TRBD1. This CDR3 is built from 16 residues. Germline CDR1 reads MNHEY; CDR2 reads SVGAGI. The ends lost 6 bases at V and 0 bases at J; junction bases unmatched: 7. CDR3 sequence: CASRLPGQGMNTEAFF. CDR3 sequence (DNA): TGTGCCAGCAGATTACCGGGACAGGGGATGAACACTGAAGCTTTCTTT.

This clonotype was seen more than once but under ten times. The chain links TRBV28 to TRBJ2-3; 8 bases map to TRBD2. CDR3 length: 18 amino acids. V shed 5 bases, J shed 2 bases, and the junction held 15 bases outside the gene matches. The germline CDR1 and CDR2 sequences are MDHEN and SYDVKM. DNA of the CDR3: TGTGCCAGCAGTCCCCACCTAGGTAGCGGGGTGAACACAGATACGCAGTATTTT. Protein product: CASSPHLGSGVNTDTQYF.

Many counts were recorded for this clonotype. This chain links TRBV20-1 with TRBJ1-4; D remains unclear. V was trimmed by 6 bases and J by 0 bases, leaving 11 bases between them. The CDR3 sequence is 14 residues long. Germline CDR1 is DFQATT and CDR2 is SNEGSKA (reference sequence). In DNA form, the CDR3 reads TGCAGTGCCGACCATCCCTCAACTAATGAAAAACTGTTTTTT. It is translated as CSADHPSTNEKLFF.

This clonotype has just a few counts. The CDR3 region is CASSLLANEQFF. The CDR3, as DNA: TGTGCCAGCAGCCTACTAGCTAATGAGCAGTTCTTC. The chain links TRBV3-2 to TRBJ2-1; the DNA was not compared with TRBD2, the D call given in the table. TRBV3-2 is annotated as a pseudogene. This CDR3 is built from 12 residues.